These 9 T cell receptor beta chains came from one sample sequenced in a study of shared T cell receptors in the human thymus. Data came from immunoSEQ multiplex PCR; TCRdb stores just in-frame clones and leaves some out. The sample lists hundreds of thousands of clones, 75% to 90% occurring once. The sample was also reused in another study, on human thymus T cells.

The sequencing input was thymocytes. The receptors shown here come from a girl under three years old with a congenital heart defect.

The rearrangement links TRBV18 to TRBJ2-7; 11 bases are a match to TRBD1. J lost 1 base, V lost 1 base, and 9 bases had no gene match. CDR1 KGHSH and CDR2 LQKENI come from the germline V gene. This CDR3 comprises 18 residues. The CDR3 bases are TGTGCCAGCTCACCACGCATTTTCGGACAGGGGGCATCCTACGAGCAGTACTTC. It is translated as CASSPRIFGQGASYEQYF.

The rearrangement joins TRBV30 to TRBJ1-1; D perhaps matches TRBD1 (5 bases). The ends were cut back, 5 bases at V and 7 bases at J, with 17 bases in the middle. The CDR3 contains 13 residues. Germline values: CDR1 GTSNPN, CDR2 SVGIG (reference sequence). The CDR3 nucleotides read TGTGCCTGGGGGAAGGGGAGGGGCGGTGAAGCTTTCTTT. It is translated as CAWGKGRGGEAFF.

Here the CDR3 DNA reads TGCGCCAGCAGCTTGTTACAGGGCCAAGAGACCCAGTACTTC. Amino acids: CASSLLQGQETQYF. This sequence joins TRBV5-1 and TRBJ2-5; D might be TRBD1 (6 bases). The V gene lost 1 base and the J gene lost 1 base, with 8 bases spanning the gap. The CDR3 runs 14 residues. CDR1 is SGHRS and CDR2 is YFSETQ in the germline V gene.

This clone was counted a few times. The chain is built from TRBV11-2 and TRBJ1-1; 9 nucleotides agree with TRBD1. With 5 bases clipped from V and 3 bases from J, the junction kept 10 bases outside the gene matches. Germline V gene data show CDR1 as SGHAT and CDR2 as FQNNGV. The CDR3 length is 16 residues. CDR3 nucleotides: TGTGCCAGCAGCCTCGGGACAGGGCGCAGGGACACTGAAGCTTTCTTT. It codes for CASSLGTGRRDTEAFF. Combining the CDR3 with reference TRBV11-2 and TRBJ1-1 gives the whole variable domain EAGVAQSPRYKIIEKRQSVAFWCNPISGHATLYWYQQILGQGPKLLIQFQNNGVVDDSQLPKDRFSAERLKGVDSTLKIQPAKLEDSAVYLCASSLGTGRRDTEAFFGQGTRLTVV.

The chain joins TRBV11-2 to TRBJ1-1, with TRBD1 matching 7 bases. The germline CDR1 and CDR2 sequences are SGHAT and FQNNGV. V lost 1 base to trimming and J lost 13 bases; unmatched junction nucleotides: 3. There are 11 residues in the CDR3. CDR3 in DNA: TGTGCCAGCAGCTTAGGGAGGGACAGTTTCTTT. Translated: CASSLGRDSFF.

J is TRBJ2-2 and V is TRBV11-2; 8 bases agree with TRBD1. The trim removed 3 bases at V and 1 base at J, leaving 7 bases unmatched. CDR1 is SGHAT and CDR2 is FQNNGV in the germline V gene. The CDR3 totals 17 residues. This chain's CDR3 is CASSFRTGTGNTGELFF. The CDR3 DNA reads TGTGCCAGCAGCTTTAGAACCGGGACAGGGAACACCGGGGAGCTGTTTTTT.

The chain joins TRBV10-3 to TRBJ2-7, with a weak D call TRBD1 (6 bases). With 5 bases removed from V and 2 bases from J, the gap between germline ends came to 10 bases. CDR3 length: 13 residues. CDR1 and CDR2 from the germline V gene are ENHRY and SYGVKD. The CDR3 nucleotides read TGTGCCATCAGTTGCCGGGACACCTACGAGCAGTACTTC. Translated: CAISCRDTYEQYF.

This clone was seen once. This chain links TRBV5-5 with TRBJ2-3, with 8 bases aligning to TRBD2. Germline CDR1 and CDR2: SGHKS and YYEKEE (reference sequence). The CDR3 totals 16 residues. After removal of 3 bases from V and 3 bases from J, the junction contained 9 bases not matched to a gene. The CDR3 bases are TGTGCCAGCAGCTATCCCGCGGGGGGAACAACAGATACGCAGTATTTT. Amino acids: CASSYPAGGTTDTQYF.

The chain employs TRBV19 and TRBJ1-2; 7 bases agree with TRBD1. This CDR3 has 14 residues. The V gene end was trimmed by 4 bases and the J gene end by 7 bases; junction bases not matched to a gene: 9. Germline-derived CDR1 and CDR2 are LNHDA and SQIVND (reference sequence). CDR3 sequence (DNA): TGTGCCAGTAGTAACAACAGGGGCGGCCCTGGCTACACCTTC. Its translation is CASSNNRGGPGYTF.